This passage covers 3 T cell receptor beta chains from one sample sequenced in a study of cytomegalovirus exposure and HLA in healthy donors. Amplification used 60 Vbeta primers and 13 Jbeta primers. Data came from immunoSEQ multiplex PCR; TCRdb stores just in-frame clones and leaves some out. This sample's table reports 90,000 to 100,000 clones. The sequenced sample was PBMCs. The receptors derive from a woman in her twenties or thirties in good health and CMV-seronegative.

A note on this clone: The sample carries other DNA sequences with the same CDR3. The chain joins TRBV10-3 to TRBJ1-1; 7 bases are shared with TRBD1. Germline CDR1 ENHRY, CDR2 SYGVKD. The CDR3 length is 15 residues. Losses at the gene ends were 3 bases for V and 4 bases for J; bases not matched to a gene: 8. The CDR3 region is CAISDPTGAGTEAFF. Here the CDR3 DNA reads TGTGCCATCAGTGACCCCACAGGGGCCGGCACTGAAGCTTTCTTT.

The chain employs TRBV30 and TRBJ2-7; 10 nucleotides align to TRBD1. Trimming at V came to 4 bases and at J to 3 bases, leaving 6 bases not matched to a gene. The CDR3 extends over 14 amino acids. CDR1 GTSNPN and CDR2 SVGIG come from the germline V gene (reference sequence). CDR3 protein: CAWNRGTGDYEQYF. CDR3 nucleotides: TGTGCCTGGAATCGAGGGACAGGGGACTACGAGCAGTACTTC.

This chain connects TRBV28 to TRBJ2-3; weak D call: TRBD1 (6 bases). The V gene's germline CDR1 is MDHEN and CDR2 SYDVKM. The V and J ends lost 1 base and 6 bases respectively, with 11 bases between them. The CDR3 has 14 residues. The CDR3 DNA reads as TGTGCCAGCAGTTTATACACAGGGAAGGATACGCAGTATTTT. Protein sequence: CASSLYTGKDTQYF.